This T cell receptor beta chain is from a study of siplizumab effects on memory and regulatory T cells. Germline V gene lookup returns CDR1 SGHVS and CDR2 FQNEAQ. The length of the CDR3 is 18 residues. Unmatched junction bases numbered 11, after V lost 5 bases and J lost 2 bases. Study-level points and caveats: Assignment of a naive or memory phenotype failed for roughly 75-95% of the proliferating CD4+ or CD8+ clones. Naive T cells looked more diverse than memory cells, and they looked like major contributors to the alloresponse. Siplizumab gave mappable alloreactive CD4+ clones an average Treg-derived fraction of approximately 69%, against around 29% in controls.

The table came from immunoSEQ multiplex PCR; TCRdb's copy has only in-frame clones and leaves some out. The repertoire holds about 91,000 clones, with approximately 94% as singletons. Of note for this clone: What it recognizes is unknown.

This chain connects TRBV7-8 to TRBJ2-5, with TRBD2 matching over 13 bases. Sequencing input: CD8+ T cells sorted from blood. The source is a human donor in good health. The CDR3 sequence is CASSPSVGLAGVQETQYF. CDR3 nucleotides: TGTGCCAGCAGCCCTAGTGTCGGACTAGCGGGAGTACAAGAGACCCAGTACTTC. The whole variable domain, remainder taken from reference TRBV7-8 and TRBJ2-5, is GAGVSQSPRYKVAKRGQDVALRCDPISGHVSLFWYQQALGQGPEFLTYFQNEAQLDKSGLPSDRFFAERPEGSVSTLKIQRTQQEDSAVYLCASSPSVGLAGVQETQYFGPGTRLLVL.